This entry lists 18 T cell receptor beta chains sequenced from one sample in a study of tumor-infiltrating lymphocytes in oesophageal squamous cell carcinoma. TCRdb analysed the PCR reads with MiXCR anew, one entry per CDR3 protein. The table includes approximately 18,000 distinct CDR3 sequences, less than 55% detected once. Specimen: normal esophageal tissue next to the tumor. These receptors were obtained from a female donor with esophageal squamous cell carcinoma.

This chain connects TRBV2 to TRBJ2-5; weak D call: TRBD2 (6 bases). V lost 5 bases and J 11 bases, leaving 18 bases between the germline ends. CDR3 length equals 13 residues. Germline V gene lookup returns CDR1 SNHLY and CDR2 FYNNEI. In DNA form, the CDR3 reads TGTGCCAGCAGTAGGGACTTATACAATGAGCAGTACTTC. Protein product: CASSRDLYNEQYF.

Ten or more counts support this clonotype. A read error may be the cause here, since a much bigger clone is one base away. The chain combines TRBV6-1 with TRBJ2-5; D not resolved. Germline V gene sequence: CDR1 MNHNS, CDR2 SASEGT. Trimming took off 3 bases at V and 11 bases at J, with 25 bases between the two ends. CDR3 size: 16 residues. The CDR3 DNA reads TGTGCCAGCAGTGAGGCCCCTTCTCCCATTTACAATGAGCAGTACTTC. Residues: CASSEAPSPIYNEQYF.

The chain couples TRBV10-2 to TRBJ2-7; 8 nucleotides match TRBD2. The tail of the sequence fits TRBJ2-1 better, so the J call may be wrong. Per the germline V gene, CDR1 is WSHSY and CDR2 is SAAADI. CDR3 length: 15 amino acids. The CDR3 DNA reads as TGCGCCAGCAGTGTGGTAGCGGGATTCTACAATGAGCAGTTCTTC. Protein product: CASSVVAGFYNEQFF.

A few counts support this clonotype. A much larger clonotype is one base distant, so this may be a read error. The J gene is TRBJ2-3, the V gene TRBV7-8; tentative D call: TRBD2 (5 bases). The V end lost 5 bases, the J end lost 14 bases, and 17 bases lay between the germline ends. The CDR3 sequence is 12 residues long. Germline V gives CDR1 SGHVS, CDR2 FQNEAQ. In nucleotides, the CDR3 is TGTGCCAGCAGCCCTACGATCGGGGAGCTGTATTTT. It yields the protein CASSPTIGELYF.

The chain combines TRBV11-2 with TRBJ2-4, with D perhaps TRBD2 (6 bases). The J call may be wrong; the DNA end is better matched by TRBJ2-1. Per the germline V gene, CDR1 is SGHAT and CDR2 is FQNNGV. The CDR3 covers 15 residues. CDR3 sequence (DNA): TGTGCCAGCAGCTTAGGTGTGGGAGGCTACAATGAGCAGTTCTTC. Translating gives CASSLGVGGYNEQFF.

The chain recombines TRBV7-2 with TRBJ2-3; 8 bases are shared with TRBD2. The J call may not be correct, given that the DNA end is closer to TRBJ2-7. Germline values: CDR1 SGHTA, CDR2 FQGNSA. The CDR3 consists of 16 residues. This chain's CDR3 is CASSLGFAGGNYEQYF. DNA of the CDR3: TGTGCCAGCAGCTTGGGTTTTGCGGGAGGCAATTACGAGCAGTACTTC.

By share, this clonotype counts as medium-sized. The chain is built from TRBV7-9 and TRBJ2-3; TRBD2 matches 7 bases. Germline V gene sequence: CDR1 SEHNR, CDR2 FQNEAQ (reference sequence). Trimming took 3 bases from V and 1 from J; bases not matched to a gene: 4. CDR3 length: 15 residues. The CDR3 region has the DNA TGTGCCAGCAGCTTTGCGGGAGTGGGCACAGATACGCAGTATTTT. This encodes CASSFAGVGTDTQYF.

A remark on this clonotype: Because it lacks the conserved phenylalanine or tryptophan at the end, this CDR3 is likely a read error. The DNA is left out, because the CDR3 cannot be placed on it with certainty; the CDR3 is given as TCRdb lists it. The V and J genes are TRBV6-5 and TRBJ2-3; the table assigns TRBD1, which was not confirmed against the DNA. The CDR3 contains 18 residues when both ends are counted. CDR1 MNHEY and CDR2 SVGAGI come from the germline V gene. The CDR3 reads CASSYSDSQGNYGYTFGP.

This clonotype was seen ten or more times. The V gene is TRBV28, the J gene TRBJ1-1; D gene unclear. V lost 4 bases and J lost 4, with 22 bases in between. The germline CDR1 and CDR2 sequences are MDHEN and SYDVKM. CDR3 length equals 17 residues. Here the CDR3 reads CASSYPEILSVSTEAFF. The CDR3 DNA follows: TGTGCCAGCAGTTACCCAGAAATTCTTTCCGTTTCCACTGAAGCTTTCTTT.

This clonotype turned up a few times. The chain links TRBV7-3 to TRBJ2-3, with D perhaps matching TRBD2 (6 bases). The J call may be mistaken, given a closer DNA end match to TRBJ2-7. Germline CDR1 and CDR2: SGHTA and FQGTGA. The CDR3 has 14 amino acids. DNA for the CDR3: TGTGCCAGCAGCTTAACTGGCGGGGCCTACGAGCAGTACTTC. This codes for CASSLTGGAYEQYF.

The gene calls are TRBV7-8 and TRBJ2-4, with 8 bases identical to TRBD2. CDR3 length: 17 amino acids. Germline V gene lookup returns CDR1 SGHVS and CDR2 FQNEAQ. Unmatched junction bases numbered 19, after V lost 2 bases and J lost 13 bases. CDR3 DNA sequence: TGTGCCAGCAGCTTAAAAGGGACTAGGGACCCCCGAGAGGCCCAGTACTTC. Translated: CASSLKGTRDPREAQYF. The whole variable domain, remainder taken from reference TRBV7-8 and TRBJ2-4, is GAGVSQSPRYKVAKRGQDVALRCDPISGHVSLFWYQQALGQGPEFLTYFQNEAQLDKSGLPSDRFFAERPEGSVSTLKIQRTQQEDSAVYLCASSLKGTRDPREAQYFGAGTRLSVL.

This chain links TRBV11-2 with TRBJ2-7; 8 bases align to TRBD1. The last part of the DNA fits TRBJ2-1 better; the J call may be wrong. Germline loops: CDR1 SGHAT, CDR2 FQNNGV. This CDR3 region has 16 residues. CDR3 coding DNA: TGTGCCAGCAGCGTTACAGGGGGGCGCTCCTACAATGAGCAGTTCTTC. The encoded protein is CASSVTGGRSYNEQFF.

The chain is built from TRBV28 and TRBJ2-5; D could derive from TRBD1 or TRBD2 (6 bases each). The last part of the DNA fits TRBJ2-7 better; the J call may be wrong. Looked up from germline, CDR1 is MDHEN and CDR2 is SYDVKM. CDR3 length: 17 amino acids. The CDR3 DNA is TGTGCCAGCAGTTTATGGAGCTCAGGGGCTAGCGACTACGAGCAGTACTTC. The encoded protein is CASSLWSSGASDYEQYF.

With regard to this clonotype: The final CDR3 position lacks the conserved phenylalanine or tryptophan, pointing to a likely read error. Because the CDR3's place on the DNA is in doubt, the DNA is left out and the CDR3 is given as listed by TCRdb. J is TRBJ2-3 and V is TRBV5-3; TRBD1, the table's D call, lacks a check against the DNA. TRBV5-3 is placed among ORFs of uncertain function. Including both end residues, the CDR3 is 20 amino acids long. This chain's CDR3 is CASVSPRDRGAGGYTFGSGT.

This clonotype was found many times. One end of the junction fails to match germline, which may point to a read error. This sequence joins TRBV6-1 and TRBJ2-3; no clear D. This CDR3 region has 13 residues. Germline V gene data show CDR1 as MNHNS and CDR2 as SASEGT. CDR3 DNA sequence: TGTGCAAGCAGTCTTTACAGCACAGATACGCAGTATTTT. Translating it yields CASSLYSTDTQYF.

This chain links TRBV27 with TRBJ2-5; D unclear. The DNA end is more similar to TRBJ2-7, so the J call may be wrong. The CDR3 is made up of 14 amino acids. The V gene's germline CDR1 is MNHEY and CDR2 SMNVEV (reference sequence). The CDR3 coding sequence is TGTGCCAGCTCTCGAGGCGACAACACCTACGAGCAGTACTTC. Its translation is CASSRGDNTYEQYF.

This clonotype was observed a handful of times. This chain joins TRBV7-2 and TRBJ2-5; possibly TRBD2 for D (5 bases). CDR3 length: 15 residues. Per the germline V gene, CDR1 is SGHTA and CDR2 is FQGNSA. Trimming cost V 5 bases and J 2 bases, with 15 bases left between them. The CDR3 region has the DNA TGTGCCAGCAGCCTCCAACGGGGTGCTCAAGAGACCCAGTACTTC. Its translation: CASSLQRGAQETQYF.

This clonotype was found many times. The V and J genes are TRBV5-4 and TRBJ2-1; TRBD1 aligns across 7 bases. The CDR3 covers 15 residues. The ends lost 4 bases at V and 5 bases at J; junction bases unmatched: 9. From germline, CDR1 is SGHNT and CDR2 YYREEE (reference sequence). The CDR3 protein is CASSPELDRNNEQFF. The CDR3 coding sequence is TGTGCCAGCAGCCCCGAACTGGACAGGAACAATGAGCAGTTCTTC.